The 21 T cell receptor beta chains presented below share a single source sample, sequenced in a study of OX40 agonist ivuxolimab in advanced cancers. Generated by immunoSEQ multiplex PCR, the TCRdb table keeps only in-frame clones and is missing some. Here the sample spans 50,000 to 55,000 clones, nearly 80% being singletons. The starting material was CD4+ or CD8+ T cells sorted from blood, obtained in a trial of the OX40 agonist ivuxolimab. The source is an adult with an advanced solid tumor such as melanoma, head and neck, liver or kidney cancer.

The rearrangement joins TRBV7-8 to TRBJ1-1, with a possible D match to TRBD1 (5 bases). V was trimmed by 1 base and J by 1 base, leaving 10 bases between them. The germline CDR1 and CDR2 sequences are SGHVS and FQNEAQ. CDR3 length: 15 residues. CDR3 sequence: CASSLGQGGNTEAFF. Here the CDR3 DNA reads TGTGCCAGCAGCTTAGGGCAGGGCGGGAACACTGAAGCTTTCTTT.

The rearrangement joins TRBV6-6 to TRBJ1-3; 9 bases line up with TRBD1. J lost 4 bases, V lost 0 bases, and 4 bases had no gene match. The V gene's germline CDR1 is MNHNY and CDR2 SVGAGI (reference sequence). The CDR3 extends over 16 amino acids. The CDR3 nucleotides read TGTGCCAGCAGTTACTCTCGACAGGGGGGCGGAAACACCATATATTTT. Translating gives CASSYSRQGGGNTIYF.

This clone was detected a few times. V gene TRBV18 combines with J gene TRBJ1-1; D perhaps matches TRBD1 (5 bases). Germline CDR1 KGHSH, CDR2 LQKENI. The CDR3 runs 15 residues. Trimming removed 1 base at V and 0 bases at J, with 9 bases between. This chain's CDR3 is CASSPQKGMNTEAFF. The CDR3 region has the DNA TGTGCCAGCTCACCACAAAAGGGGATGAACACTGAAGCTTTCTTT.

This chain connects TRBV9 to TRBJ2-1; possible D gene TRBD1, 6 bases. Germline-derived CDR1 and CDR2 are SGDLS and YYNGEE. The CDR3 sequence is 13 residues long. The V gene lost 3 bases and the J gene lost 7 bases, with 11 bases spanning the gap. As DNA, the CDR3 is TGTGCCAGCAGCGAGACAGGAAAGAATGAGCAGTTCTTC. Protein product: CASSETGKNEQFF.

The chain is built from TRBV28 and TRBJ1-1; D not certain. The ends were cut back, 5 bases at V and 4 bases at J, with 8 bases in the middle. Germline CDR1 reads MDHEN; CDR2 reads SYDVKM. CDR3 length: 12 amino acids. Written as DNA, the CDR3 is TGTGCCAGCAGTGGCCCGGGCACTGAAGCTTTCTTT. It specifies CASSGPGTEAFF.

This chain links TRBV18 with TRBJ2-1, with D uncertain. The CDR3 has 15 residues. V lost 6 bases to trimming and J lost 0 bases, with 12 bases between them. Germline CDR1 KGHSH, CDR2 LQKENI. CDR3 in amino acids: CASSPGATSYNEQFF. In nucleotides, the CDR3 is TGTGCCAGCTCCCCGGGCGCCACCTCCTACAATGAGCAGTTCTTC.

The genes are TRBV2 and TRBJ2-2; the D is unclear. The germline V and J ends were trimmed by 8 bases and 3 bases, with 7 bases remaining between them. The germline CDR1 and CDR2 sequences are SNHLY and FYNNEI. The CDR3 is 12 amino acids. CDR3 nucleotide sequence: TGTGCCAGCTGTCCTTACACCGGGGAGCTGTTTTTT. It encodes CASCPYTGELFF.

This clone was detected a few times. The chain carries TRBV5-6 and TRBJ1-1; the D is unclear. This CDR3 region has 14 residues. V was trimmed by 7 bases and J by 0 bases, leaving 13 bases between them. The germline gives CDR1 SGHDT, CDR2 YYEEEE. CDR3 amino acids: CASRGYIVNTEAFF. CDR3 coding DNA: TGTGCCAGCCGGGGATACATCGTGAACACTGAAGCTTTCTTT.

The chain combines TRBV6-4 with TRBJ2-3; the match to TRBD1 covers 7 bases. V lost 4 bases and J lost 5; bases outside the gene matches: 0. CDR1 is MRHNA, CDR2 SNTAGT, per germline. The CDR3 has 12 residues. For the CDR3, the DNA is TGTGCCAGCAGTGCAGGGGGAGATACGCAGTATTTT. Its translation is CASSAGGDTQYF.

This clone has just a few counts. Other DNA sequences within the sample encode an identical CDR3. The CDR3 is CASSWTEETQYF. CDR3 in DNA: TGTGCCAGCAGCTGGACTGAAGAGACCCAGTACTTC. V gene TRBV2 combines with J gene TRBJ2-5; D perhaps matches TRBD2 (5 bases). CDR1 and CDR2 from the germline V gene are SNHLY and FYNNEI. The CDR3 extends over 12 amino acids. Trimming removed 6 bases from V and 3 bases from J, with 8 bases in between.

J is TRBJ2-1 and V is TRBV30, with D perhaps matching TRBD2 (6 bases). Germline assignment: CDR1 GTSNPN and CDR2 SVGIG (reference sequence). Trimming pared 4 bases from V and 10 bases from J, leaving 17 bases between. CDR3 length equals 13 residues. DNA of the CDR3: TGTGCCTGGACCAGCGGGCTAGAGGGCGAGCAGTTCTTC. This gives the protein CAWTSGLEGEQFF.

This chain connects TRBV11-2 to TRBJ1-1; no definite D call. This CDR3 is 14 amino acids long. The V gene lost 2 bases and the J gene lost 0 bases, with 7 bases spanning the gap. Looked up from germline, CDR1 is SGHAT and CDR2 is FQNNGV. In nucleotides, the CDR3 is TGTGCCAGCAGCTTAACACTACTGAACACTGAAGCTTTCTTT. This gives the protein CASSLTLLNTEAFF. The full variable domain, completed using reference TRBV11-2 and TRBJ1-1, is EAGVAQSPRYKIIEKRQSVAFWCNPISGHATLYWYQQILGQGPKLLIQFQNNGVVDDSQLPKDRFSAERLKGVDSTLKIQPAKLEDSAVYLCASSLTLLNTEAFFGQGTRLTVV.

The rearrangement uses TRBV7-8 and TRBJ2-5; D perhaps matches TRBD2 (6 bases). Germline-derived CDR1 and CDR2 are SGHVS and FQNEAQ. The CDR3 is made up of 15 amino acids. V was pared by 3 bases and J by 3 bases, with 14 bases between. For the CDR3, the DNA is TGTGCCAGCAGCTTTTCCTCCGGGAGAAAAGAGACCCAGTACTTC. Residues: CASSFSSGRKETQYF.

The chain joins TRBV29-1 to TRBJ2-3; 7 bases map to TRBD1. The CDR3 spans 13 residues. V lost 7 bases, J lost 1 base, and 5 bases stayed unmatched. Per the germline V gene, CDR1 is SQVTM and CDR2 is ANQGSEA. CDR3: CSARQGGTDTQYF. The CDR3 DNA follows: TGCAGCGCTCGACAGGGAGGCACAGATACGCAGTATTTT.

This clone was seen a single time. The V gene is TRBV27, the J gene TRBJ1-1, with D perhaps TRBD1 (5 bases). With 5 bases removed from V and 1 base from J, the gap between germline ends came to 8 bases. The germline gives CDR1 MNHEY, CDR2 SMNVEV (reference sequence). The CDR3 has 13 amino acids. CDR3 amino acids: CASSQTANTEAFF. Written as DNA, the CDR3 is TGTGCCAGCAGTCAGACAGCGAACACTGAAGCTTTCTTT.

V gene TRBV6-6 combines with J gene TRBJ2-5, with D possibly matching TRBD1 (6 bases). This CDR3 region has 14 residues. Deletions cut 5 bases from V and 5 bases from J, with 15 bases between. Germline values: CDR1 MNHNY, CDR2 SVGAGI (reference sequence). This CDR3 reads CASSLQGFDETQYF. CDR3 nucleotide sequence: TGTGCCAGCAGTCTACAGGGTTTTGATGAGACCCAGTACTTC.

In this sample, this clone turned up many times. The rearrangement links TRBV2 to TRBJ1-3; the D gene is possibly TRBD1 (6 bases). The V and J ends lost 6 bases and 2 bases respectively, with 11 bases between them. Germline CDR1 SNHLY, CDR2 FYNNEI. This CDR3 contains 14 residues. The DNA for the CDR3 is TGTGCCAGCAGACCACAGGGCCCTGGAAACACCATATATTTT. Translation gives CASRPQGPGNTIYF.

The chain is built from TRBV7-2 and TRBJ1-5, with 7 bases aligning to TRBD1. Germline V CDR1 and CDR2: SGHTA, FQGNSA. J gave up 2 bases and V 5 bases, and 6 bases lay outside the gene matches. The CDR3 has 15 residues. CDR3 residues: CASSQDQGGNQPQHF. Written as DNA, the CDR3 is TGTGCCAGCAGCCAAGATCAGGGGGGCAATCAGCCCCAGCATTTT.

The sample holds a few counts of this clone. This chain uses TRBV7-8 with TRBJ2-5; the match to TRBD1 covers 7 bases. The junction had 21 bases not matched to a gene; V was cut back by 4 bases and J by 1 base. The CDR3 length is 20 residues. Germline V gene lookup returns CDR1 SGHVS and CDR2 FQNEAQ. The CDR3 sequence: CASSSDFTLTGDPFQETQYF. CDR3 in DNA: TGTGCCAGCAGCTCCGACTTTACATTAACAGGGGACCCCTTCCAAGAGACCCAGTACTTC. The full variable domain, its missing parts supplied by reference TRBV7-8 and TRBJ2-5, is GAGVSQSPRYKVAKRGQDVALRCDPISGHVSLFWYQQALGQGPEFLTYFQNEAQLDKSGLPSDRFFAERPEGSVSTLKIQRTQQEDSAVYLCASSSDFTLTGDPFQETQYFGPGTRLLVL.

This clone was observed a single time. The chain carries TRBV9 and TRBJ1-2; D is unresolved. Trimming stripped 0 bases from V and 0 bases from J, with 9 bases between. CDR1 SGDLS and CDR2 YYNGEE come from the germline V gene. The CDR3 loop spans 15 amino acids. The CDR3 sequence is CASSVVPETNYGYTF. The DNA for the CDR3 is TGTGCCAGCAGCGTAGTACCCGAGACTAACTATGGCTACACCTTC.

The rearrangement uses TRBV2 and TRBJ2-2; D possibly corresponds to TRBD1 (5 bases). V gave up 3 bases and J gave up 4 bases, with 9 bases separating them. The CDR3 is 14 amino acids. CDR1 is SNHLY and CDR2 is FYNNEI in the germline V gene. The CDR3 reads CASSETVSTGELFF. The CDR3 coding sequence is TGTGCCAGCAGTGAGACAGTTTCCACCGGGGAGCTGTTTTTT.